This T cell receptor beta chain was captured in a study of beta chain features in type 1 diabetes (dated by TCRdb to about 2018). Turning to the overall study: Mean age, gender distribution, total cell number and subset yield did not differ between patients and healthy donors. Naive and central memory subsets were obtained from all 30 or so donors, but regulatory and stem cell-like memory subsets were isolated from only 8 patients and roughly 8 healthy donors. A total of 90 million to 120 million sorted cells were examined across all samples, and a strong correlation was observed between cell number per subset and RNA yield. The study compared TCRB repertoires of sorted circulating CD4+ T cell subsets between recently diagnosed type 1 diabetes patients and matched healthy donors.

The germline V gene supplies CDR1 SNHLY and CDR2 FYNNEI. Trimming takes 6 bases from V and 4 bases from J, and the germline ends sit 16 bases apart. The CDR3 contains 16 residues, cysteine and phenylalanine counted. Just CDR3 DNA is preserved here, 48 bases in frame from base 1. All of the isolated RNA was reverse transcribed with the High Capacity cDNA Reverse Transcription Kit, so expressed TCRB transcripts were sequenced. Deep immunoSEQ sequencing was performed on naive, central memory and regulatory T cell samples, with an average of roughly 3.3 million total reads per sample. After sorted cells were lysed in RLT buffer, RNA was extracted with DNase-treated RNeasy Micro or Mini kits, with the choice depending on cell number. Each cell subset was processed separately to prevent cross-contamination, with patient and healthy donor samples processed together. The immunoSEQ multiplex PCR was used to amplify TCRB sequences from cDNA, yielding 87-bp fragments that span the CDR3 region. Amplicons were sequenced on the Illumina HiSeq platform. The authors processed their data as follows. Synthetic template baselines were used to correct PCR bias computationally, reads within Hamming distance 2 were collapsed, and singletons that could not be merged were discarded. By aligning reads against IMGT, V, D and J genes, CDR3 length, and insertions or deletions at six rearrangement sites were assigned. Within each subset, clonotype counts were normalized to the number of sorted cells before true diversity and Gini coefficients were calculated with the tcR R package. The overlap coefficient, calculated on TCRB nucleotide sequences, was used to measure repertoire sharing. Out-of-frame TCRB sequences from naive cells were analyzed as a proxy for the pre-selection repertoire. The source is immuneACCESS, and TCRdb retained only in-frame sequences with V and J called. Part of the clones is not carried over; for the studies checked, unresolved V genes explain less than half of this, and the remainder is unexplained. V and J calls and clone size follow that table, whereas D and trimming were derived from the DNA. The sample table lists fewer than 300,000 clones, about a fifth of them with a count of one. 0.028% of the sample is taken by the ten largest.

Findings and caveats that apply to the study as a whole: In all four CD4+ subsets, TCRB CDR3 length was moderately but significantly shorter in type 1 diabetes patients. Because cDNA was sequenced instead of genomic DNA, activated cells with high expression could be over-represented, although the groups did not differ in activation or CD3 levels. Naive, central memory and regulatory TCRB repertoires appeared to be more alike among patients than among healthy donors. Shorter templates might be favored by PCR, yet because patient and control samples were amplified and corrected together, any such skew would affect both groups equally. Fewer insertions and more nucleotide deletions at VDJ recombination sites were observed in patients with type 1 diabetes, implying thymic rearrangement abnormalities. Only small numbers of individuals were included in the HLA sub-analyses, which left unresolved whether HLA type had any influence on TCRB rearrangement.

A single peripheral blood draw of roughly 0.11 L on average was collected from each donor into heparinised tubes. Using a panel that included CD45RO, CCR7, CD25, CD127, CD95 and CD27, naive, central memory, regulatory and stem cell-like memory CD4+ T cells were sorted on a BD FACSAria II. A purity above 98% was achieved for all sorted populations. Right away, PBMCs were isolated by Lymphoprep density gradient centrifugation and were stained directly, with no culture step. So that batch effects would be minimized, each experiment stained and sorted samples in pairs, pairing one healthy donor with one patient. Regarding this clone: The antigen it recognizes is unknown. It has no much larger one-base neighbor in the sample; base qualities were not kept.

The clonotype originates from a middle-aged woman with type 1 diabetes. This chain is built from TRBV2 and TRBJ2-6; 7 matching bases give a weak D call of TRBD2. Source material: naive CD4+ T cells from blood. In light of the paper, this sample's cell subset or site label describes: true naive CD4+ T cells. In nucleotide form, the sequence is TGTGCCAGCAGGAGGGGGGGCCGAGCCGGGGCCAACGTCCTGACTTTC. This codes for CASRRGGRAGANVLTF.